These T cell receptor beta chains were read from a single sample in a study of regulatory T cells in long-lasting Graves disease. TCRdb used MiXCR to reprocess the multiplex PCR reads, holding one entry per CDR3 protein. The top ten hold about 10% of the sample, which has 440,000 or so distinct CDR3 sequences, less than 20% seen once. The data were also submitted as part of a second study, on T cells in Graves' hyperthyroidism and ophthalmopathy.

Sequencing was performed on peripheral blood mononuclear cells (PBMCs), taken at new diagnosis, from a patient treated with antithyroid drugs. These receptors originate from a woman aged 25 to 39 with Graves disease. Each CDR3 is given with its conserved first and last residue. Fields, in order: clone size, J gene, V gene, D gene, CDR3 protein, CDR3 DNA. D genes are given only for firm matches. For some rows the clone size is stated as once, few or many, or as a class when expanded; others skip it.

abundance: few
j_gene: TRBJ1-2
v_gene: TRBV7-9
d_gene: TRBD1
CDR3aa: CASSLLGWDSYGYTF
CDR3nt: TGTGCCAGCAGCCTACTCGGTTGGGACAGCTATGGCTACACCTTC

abundance: many
j_gene: TRBJ2-3
v_gene: TRBV5-1
d_gene: TRBD2
CDR3aa: CASSDGRDADTQYF
CDR3nt: TGCGCCAGCTCGGACGGGAGGGATGCAGATACGCAGTATTTT

abundance: -
j_gene: TRBJ1-2
v_gene: TRBV30
d_gene: -
CDR3aa: CAWSTRANYGYTF
CDR3nt: TGTGCCTGGAGTACCAGGGCTAACTATGGCTACACCTTC

abundance: few
j_gene: TRBJ1-2
v_gene: TRBV14
d_gene: -
CDR3aa: CASSQSGYGYTF
CDR3nt: TGTGCCAGCAGCCAGTCCGGCTATGGCTACACCTTC

abundance: many
j_gene: TRBJ2-7
v_gene: TRBV30
d_gene: -
CDR3aa: CAWFVEGRSEQYF
CDR3nt: TGTGCCTGGTTTGTGGAGGGCCGTAGCGAGCAGTACTTC

abundance: -
j_gene: TRBJ2-1
v_gene: TRBV7-2
d_gene: TRBD1
CDR3aa: CASSSYRGPDRNEQFF
CDR3nt: TGTGCCAGCAGCTCTTACAGGGGGCCGGACCGCAATGAGCAGTTCTTC

abundance: many
j_gene: TRBJ1-5
v_gene: TRBV27
d_gene: TRBD1
CDR3aa: CASQKDGDRGTQPQHF
CDR3nt: TGTGCCAGCCAAAAAGACGGCGACAGGGGAACTCAGCCCCAGCATTTT

abundance: many
j_gene: TRBJ2-7
v_gene: TRBV27
d_gene: TRBD2
CDR3aa: CASSSRTSAPYEQYF
CDR3nt: TGTGCCAGCAGTTCCCGGACTAGCGCACCCTACGAGCAGTACTTC

abundance: -
j_gene: TRBJ2-1
v_gene: TRBV19
d_gene: TRBD2
CDR3aa: CASSGTSGRLNEQFF
CDR3nt: TGTGCCAGTAGTGGGACTAGCGGGAGGTTAAATGAGCAGTTCTTC

abundance: -
j_gene: TRBJ2-7
v_gene: TRBV9
d_gene: -
CDR3aa: CASSRETGLSYEQYF
CDR3nt: TGTGCCAGCAGCCGGGAGACAGGGCTATCCTACGAGCAGTACTTC

abundance: many
j_gene: TRBJ2-3
v_gene: TRBV5-1
d_gene: -
CDR3aa: CASSPHFADTQYF
CDR3nt: TGCGCCAGCAGCCCTCACTTCGCAGATACGCAGTATTTT

abundance: -
j_gene: TRBJ2-5
v_gene: TRBV10-3
d_gene: -
CDR3aa: CAISEARGSQETQYF
CDR3nt: TGTGCCATCAGTGAAGCGCGGGGCAGCCAAGAGACCCAGTACTTC

abundance: many
j_gene: TRBJ1-2
v_gene: TRBV27
d_gene: TRBD1
CDR3aa: CASSSGTGIPTNYGYTF
CDR3nt: TGTGCCAGCAGTTCCGGGACAGGGATTCCCACTAACTATGGCTACACCTTC

abundance: many
j_gene: TRBJ2-1
v_gene: TRBV7-6
d_gene: TRBD2
CDR3aa: CASSLSVSGTSGTGGRQFF
CDR3nt: TGTGCCAGCAGCTTAAGCGTCTCCGGGACTAGCGGGACCGGGGGGAGGCAGTTCTTC

abundance: many
j_gene: TRBJ2-3
v_gene: TRBV10-1
d_gene: -
CDR3aa: CASSGRLASSTDTQYF
CDR3nt: TGCGCCAGCAGCGGCAGGCTAGCGTCTAGCACAGATACGCAGTATTTT

abundance: -
j_gene: TRBJ2-5
v_gene: TRBV7-2
d_gene: -
CDR3aa: CASSPPGEETQYF
CDR3nt: TGTGCCAGCAGCCCTCCGGGGGAAGAGACCCAGTACTTC

abundance: many
j_gene: TRBJ2-3
v_gene: TRBV20-1
d_gene: -
CDR3aa: CSAHKEGLTDTQYF
CDR3nt: TGCAGTGCCCATAAGGAAGGGCTCACAGATACGCAGTATTTT

abundance: many
j_gene: TRBJ1-5
v_gene: TRBV5-8
d_gene: TRBD1
CDR3aa: CASSSPRDSFYSNQPQHF
CDR3nt: TGTGCCAGCAGCTCGCCCCGGGACAGCTTCTATAGCAATCAGCCCCAGCATTTT

abundance: many
j_gene: TRBJ1-5
v_gene: TRBV6-1
d_gene: -
CDR3aa: CASAQVSGQPQHF
CDR3nt: TGTGCCAGCGCCCAAGTGTCAGGCCAGCCCCAGCATTTT

abundance: many
j_gene: TRBJ2-6
v_gene: TRBV28
d_gene: -
CDR3aa: CASSPLISGANVLTF
CDR3nt: TGTGCCAGCAGTCCCCTAATCTCTGGGGCCAACGTCCTGACTTTC

abundance: few
j_gene: TRBJ1-2
v_gene: TRBV27
d_gene: TRBD1
CDR3aa: CASSPGTGMFFDYGYTF
CDR3nt: TGTGCCAGCAGTCCGGGGACAGGGATGTTTTTTGACTATGGCTACACCTTC

abundance: many
j_gene: TRBJ2-4
v_gene: TRBV11-2
d_gene: TRBD1
CDR3aa: CASSQYRDRGQAKNIQYF
CDR3nt: TGTGCCAGCAGCCAATACCGGGACAGGGGGCAAGCCAAAAACATTCAGTACTTC

abundance: -
j_gene: TRBJ2-7
v_gene: TRBV5-1
d_gene: TRBD1
CDR3aa: CASSTTGERGYEQYF
CDR3nt: TGCGCCAGCAGTACGACAGGGGAGCGAGGCTACGAGCAGTACTTC

abundance: -
j_gene: TRBJ1-3
v_gene: TRBV7-3
d_gene: -
CDR3aa: CASSLNGGSGNTIYF
CDR3nt: TGTGCCAGCAGCCTAAACGGGGGCTCTGGAAACACCATATATTTT

abundance: many
j_gene: TRBJ1-5
v_gene: TRBV2
d_gene: -
CDR3aa: CASSGAATAQPQHF
CDR3nt: TGTGCCAGCAGTGGGGCAGCGACGGCACAGCCCCAGCATTTT

abundance: few
j_gene: TRBJ2-2
v_gene: TRBV27
d_gene: -
CDR3aa: CASSFSGERTGELFF
CDR3nt: TGTGCCAGCAGTTTTAGCGGAGAGAGGACCGGGGAGCTGTTTTTT

abundance: many
j_gene: TRBJ2-1
v_gene: TRBV7-2
d_gene: TRBD2
CDR3aa: CASSLGPGLARNEQFF
CDR3nt: TGTGCCAGCAGTCTAGGGCCGGGACTAGCGCGCAATGAGCAGTTCTTC

abundance: many
j_gene: TRBJ1-5
v_gene: TRBV11-2
d_gene: -
CDR3aa: CASSLADRNQPQHF
CDR3nt: TGTGCCAGCAGCTTAGCTGACAGAAATCAGCCCCAGCATTTT

abundance: few
j_gene: TRBJ2-2
v_gene: TRBV6-2/TRBV6-3
d_gene: TRBD1
CDR3aa: CASSYAMGQGAGELFF
CDR3nt: TGTGCCAGCAGTTACGCAATGGGACAGGGGGCCGGGGAGCTGTTTTTT

abundance: -
j_gene: TRBJ2-5
v_gene: TRBV20-1
d_gene: -
CDR3aa: CSARLVSAFRGETQYF
CDR3nt: TGCAGTGCTAGATTAGTTAGCGCGTTTCGTGGGGAGACCCAGTACTTC

abundance: many
j_gene: TRBJ2-1
v_gene: TRBV5-6
d_gene: TRBD2
CDR3aa: CASSLGLAESYNEQFF
CDR3nt: TGTGCCAGCAGCTTGGGGCTAGCGGAGTCCTACAATGAGCAGTTCTTC

abundance: -
j_gene: TRBJ2-7
v_gene: TRBV2
d_gene: TRBD1
CDR3aa: CASRRTGAGYEQYF
CDR3nt: TGTGCCAGCAGGAGGACAGGGGCGGGCTACGAGCAGTACTTC

abundance: many
j_gene: TRBJ2-1
v_gene: TRBV6-1
d_gene: -
CDR3aa: CASSRHAPGTAPYNEQFF
CDR3nt: TGTGCCAGCAGTCGGCATGCCCCCGGGACGGCACCCTACAATGAGCAGTTCTTC

abundance: many
j_gene: TRBJ2-1
v_gene: TRBV12-3/TRBV12-4
d_gene: TRBD2
CDR3aa: CASSFSSGSGGNEQFF
CDR3nt: TGTGCCAGCAGTTTCTCTAGCGGGAGTGGGGGGAATGAGCAGTTCTTC

abundance: many
j_gene: TRBJ2-3
v_gene: TRBV24-1
d_gene: TRBD2
CDR3aa: CATSDPIGAGGTDTQYF
CDR3nt: TGTGCCACCAGTGATCCGATCGGAGCGGGAGGGACGGATACGCAGTATTTT

abundance: few
j_gene: TRBJ2-7
v_gene: TRBV6-2/TRBV6-3
d_gene: -
CDR3aa: CASSYERAKQYF
CDR3nt: TGTGCCAGCAGTTACGAGCGGGCAAAGCAGTACTTC

abundance: few
j_gene: TRBJ2-1
v_gene: TRBV5-1
d_gene: TRBD1
CDR3aa: CASSVPPGQGAYNEQFF
CDR3nt: TGCGCCAGCAGCGTACCTCCGGGACAGGGGGCTTACAATGAGCAGTTCTTC

abundance: -
j_gene: TRBJ2-1
v_gene: TRBV24-1
d_gene: TRBD2
CDR3aa: CATSDLGLAGGEQFF
CDR3nt: TGTGCCACCAGTGATTTGGGACTAGCGGGAGGTGAGCAGTTCTTC

abundance: -
j_gene: TRBJ2-5
v_gene: TRBV4-2
d_gene: TRBD2
CDR3aa: CASSHSGLAGVETQYF
CDR3nt: TGTGCCAGCAGCCATTCTGGACTAGCGGGAGTAGAGACCCAGTACTTC

abundance: many
j_gene: TRBJ1-4
v_gene: TRBV10-2
d_gene: -
CDR3aa: CASSEAVREKLFF
CDR3nt: TGCGCCAGCAGTGAAGCGGTTCGTGAAAAACTGTTTTTT

abundance: few
j_gene: TRBJ1-1
v_gene: TRBV5-1
d_gene: TRBD1
CDR3aa: CASSPGTGKNTEAFF
CDR3nt: TGCGCCAGCAGCCCGGGGACAGGAAAGAACACTGAAGCTTTCTTT

abundance: few
j_gene: TRBJ2-1
v_gene: TRBV24-1
d_gene: -
CDR3aa: CATSDSNGVSYNEQFF
CDR3nt: TGTGCCACCAGTGATTCGAACGGGGTCTCCTACAATGAGCAGTTCTTC

abundance: -
j_gene: TRBJ2-4
v_gene: TRBV27
d_gene: -
CDR3aa: CASSSILKNIQYF
CDR3nt: TGTGCCAGCAGTTCCATACTTAAAAACATTCAGTACTTC

abundance: -
j_gene: TRBJ1-1
v_gene: TRBV19
d_gene: -
CDR3aa: CASSIVWMNTEAFF
CDR3nt: TGTGCCAGTAGTATAGTCTGGATGAACACTGAAGCTTTCTTT

abundance: -
j_gene: TRBJ2-7
v_gene: TRBV6-2/TRBV6-3
d_gene: -
CDR3aa: CASSYSMTQKTYEQYF
CDR3nt: TGTGCCAGCAGTTACTCGATGACACAGAAGACCTACGAGCAGTACTTC

abundance: many
j_gene: TRBJ1-1
v_gene: TRBV15
d_gene: -
CDR3aa: CATSRDRRGNTEAFF
CDR3nt: TGTGCCACCAGCAGAGATCGGAGGGGGAACACTGAAGCTTTCTTT

abundance: -
j_gene: TRBJ2-3
v_gene: TRBV5-5
d_gene: -
CDR3aa: CASEEYTDTQYF
CDR3nt: TGTGCCAGCGAGGAGTACACAGATACGCAGTATTTT

abundance: many
j_gene: TRBJ1-4
v_gene: TRBV12-3/TRBV12-4
d_gene: TRBD1
CDR3aa: CASSSDRDAEKLFF
CDR3nt: TGTGCCAGCAGTTCAGACAGGGATGCTGAAAAACTGTTTTTT

abundance: few
j_gene: TRBJ2-3
v_gene: TRBV28
d_gene: -
CDR3aa: CAGDQGKDTQYF
CDR3nt: TGTGCCGGCGACCAGGGGAAAGATACGCAGTATTTT

abundance: many
j_gene: TRBJ1-1
v_gene: TRBV3-1
d_gene: -
CDR3aa: CASSPPGVGGLNTEAFF
CDR3nt: TGTGCCAGCAGCCCACCGGGAGTAGGTGGCTTAAACACTGAAGCTTTCTTT